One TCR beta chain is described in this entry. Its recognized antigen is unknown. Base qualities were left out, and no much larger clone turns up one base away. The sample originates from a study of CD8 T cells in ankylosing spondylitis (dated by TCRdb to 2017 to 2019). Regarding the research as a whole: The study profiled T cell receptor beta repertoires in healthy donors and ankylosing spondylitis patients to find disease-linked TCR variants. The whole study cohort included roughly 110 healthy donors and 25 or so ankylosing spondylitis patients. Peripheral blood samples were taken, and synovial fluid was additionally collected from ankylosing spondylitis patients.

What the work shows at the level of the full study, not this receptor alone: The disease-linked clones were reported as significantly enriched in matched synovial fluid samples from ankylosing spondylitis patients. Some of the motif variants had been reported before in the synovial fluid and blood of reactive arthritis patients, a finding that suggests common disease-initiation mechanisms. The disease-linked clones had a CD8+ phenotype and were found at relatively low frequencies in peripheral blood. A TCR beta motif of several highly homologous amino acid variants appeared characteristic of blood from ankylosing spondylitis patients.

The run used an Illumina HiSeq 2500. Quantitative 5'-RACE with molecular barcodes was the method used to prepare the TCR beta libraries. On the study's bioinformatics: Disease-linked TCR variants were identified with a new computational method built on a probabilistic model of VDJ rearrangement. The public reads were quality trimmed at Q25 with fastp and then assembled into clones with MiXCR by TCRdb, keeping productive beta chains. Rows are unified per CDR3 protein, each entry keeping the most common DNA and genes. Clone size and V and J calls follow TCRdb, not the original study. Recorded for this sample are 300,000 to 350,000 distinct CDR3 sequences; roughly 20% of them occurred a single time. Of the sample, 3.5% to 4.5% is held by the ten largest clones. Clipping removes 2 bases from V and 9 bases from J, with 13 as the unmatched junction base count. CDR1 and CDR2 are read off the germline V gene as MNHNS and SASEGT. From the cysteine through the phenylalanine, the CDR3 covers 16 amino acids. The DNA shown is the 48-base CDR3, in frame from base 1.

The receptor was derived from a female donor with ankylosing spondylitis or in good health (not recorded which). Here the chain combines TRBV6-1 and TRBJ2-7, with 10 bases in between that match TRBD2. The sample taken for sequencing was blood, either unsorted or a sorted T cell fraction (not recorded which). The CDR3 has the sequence CASSESLRLAGELQYF. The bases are TGTGCCAGCAGTGAAAGTTTGAGGCTAGCGGGAGAACTGCAGTACTTC.